What follows are 4 T cell receptor beta chains derived from one specimen sequenced in a study of blood T cell repertoires in COVID-19. Measured with immunoSEQ multiplex PCR; TCRdb has only the in-frame clones, and not every one. The table has about 300,000 clones, roughly 86% seen once. The sequenced sample was PBMCs or T cells enriched from blood (not recorded which). These receptors all stem from a woman between 45 and 65 years old who had been exposed to COVID-19.

V and J are TRBV28 and TRBJ2-5; TRBD1 agrees at 8 bases. Germline V gene data show CDR1 as MDHEN and CDR2 as SYDVKM. The trim removed 4 bases at V and 0 bases at J, leaving 4 bases unmatched. The CDR3 spans 15 residues. The CDR3 here is CASSSTGAYQETQYF. The CDR3 DNA sequence: TGTGCCAGCAGTTCGACAGGGGCGTACCAAGAGACCCAGTACTTC.

This clone was found once. This chain links TRBV28 with TRBJ2-1; TRBD2 matches at 8 bases. Germline assignment: CDR1 MDHEN and CDR2 SYDVKM. CDR3 length equals 15 residues. V shed 6 bases and J 7 bases; nucleotides not matched to a gene: 11. In DNA form, the CDR3 reads TGTGCCAGCAGGTCAGGGGCGGGGGGCCAAAATGAGCAGTTCTTC. This translates into CASRSGAGGQNEQFF. Full variable domain (missing parts from reference TRBV28 and TRBJ2-1): DVKVTQSSRYLVKRTGEKVFLECVQDMDHENMFWYRQDPGLGLRLIYFSYDVKMKEKGDIPEGYSVSREKKERFSLILESASTNQTSMYLCASRSGAGGQNEQFFGPGTRLTVL.

The genes are TRBV2 and TRBJ1-2, with TRBD1 as a possible D gene (5 bases). V lost 8 bases and J lost 5, with 15 bases in between. The length of the CDR3 is 13 residues. Germline CDR1 is SNHLY and CDR2 is FYNNEI. The chain's CDR3 is CASYQGVEYGYTF. The DNA of the CDR3 is TGTGCCAGCTATCAAGGGGTGGAGTATGGCTACACCTTC.

The rearrangement joins TRBV25-1 to TRBJ2-7; TRBD1 matches at 7 bases. The V and J ends lost 7 bases and 0 bases, in that order; junction bases with no gene match: 3. The germline CDR1 and CDR2 sequences are MGHDK and SYGVNS. The CDR3 contains 13 residues. The CDR3 DNA follows: TGTGCCAGCATGGGACAGCTCTCCTACGAGCAGTACTTC. As protein: CASMGQLSYEQYF.